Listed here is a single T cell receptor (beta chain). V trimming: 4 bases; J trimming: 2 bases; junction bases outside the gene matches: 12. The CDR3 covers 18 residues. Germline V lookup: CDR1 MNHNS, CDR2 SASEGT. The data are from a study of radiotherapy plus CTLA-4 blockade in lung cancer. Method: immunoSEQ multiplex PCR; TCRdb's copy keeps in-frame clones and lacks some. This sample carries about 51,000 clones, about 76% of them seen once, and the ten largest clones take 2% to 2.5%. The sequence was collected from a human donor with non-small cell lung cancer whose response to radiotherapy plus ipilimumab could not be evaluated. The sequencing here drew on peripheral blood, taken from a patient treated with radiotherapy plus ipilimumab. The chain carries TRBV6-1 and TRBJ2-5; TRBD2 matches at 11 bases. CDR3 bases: TGTGCCAGCAGTGCCACCATACTAGCGGGGGTCCTTCAAGAGACCCAGTACTTC. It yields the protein CASSATILAGVLQETQYF.